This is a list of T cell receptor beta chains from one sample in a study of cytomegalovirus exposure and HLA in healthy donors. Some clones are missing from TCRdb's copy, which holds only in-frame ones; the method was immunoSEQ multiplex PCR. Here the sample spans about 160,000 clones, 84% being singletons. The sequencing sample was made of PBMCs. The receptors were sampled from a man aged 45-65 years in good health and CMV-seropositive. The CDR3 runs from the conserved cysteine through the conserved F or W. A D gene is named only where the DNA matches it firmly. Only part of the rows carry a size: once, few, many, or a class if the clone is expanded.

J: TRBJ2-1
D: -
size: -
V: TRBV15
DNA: TGTGCCACCAGCAGAGATCAAGCCCGTAGGGGTGAGCAGTTCTTC
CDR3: CATSRDQARRGEQFF

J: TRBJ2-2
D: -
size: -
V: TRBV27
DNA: TGTGCCAGCACCTGGGGGGACCAGGGAACCACCGGGGAGCTGTTTTTT
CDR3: CASTWGDQGTTGELFF

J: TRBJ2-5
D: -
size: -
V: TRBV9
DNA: TGTGCCAGCACCCTAGGGGGGGGGCACTCGGAGACCCAGTACTTC
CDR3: CASTLGGGHSETQYF

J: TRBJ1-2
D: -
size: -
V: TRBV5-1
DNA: TGCGCCAGCAGCTTGGGGGGGGACGGATCCTACACCTTC
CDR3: CASSLGGDGSYTF

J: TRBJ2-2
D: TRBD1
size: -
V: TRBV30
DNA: TGTGCCTGGGGACTGCAGGGGGATGGCGGGGAGCTGTTTTTT
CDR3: CAWGLQGDGGELFF

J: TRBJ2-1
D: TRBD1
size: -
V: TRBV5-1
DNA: TGCGCCAGCAGCTGGGGACAGAGTCCAGACAATGAGCAGTTCTTC
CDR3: CASSWGQSPDNEQFF

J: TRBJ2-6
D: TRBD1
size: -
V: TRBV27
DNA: TGTGCCAGCAAGGCCAGGGGGTTATCCCAAGTTGGGGCCAACGTCCTGACTTTC
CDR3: CASKARGLSQVGANVLTF

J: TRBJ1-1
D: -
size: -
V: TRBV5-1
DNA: TGCGCCAGCAGTCGAGGACAGCTATCTGGGAACACTGAAGCTTTCTTT
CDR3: CASSRGQLSGNTEAFF

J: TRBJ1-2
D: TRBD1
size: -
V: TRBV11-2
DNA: TGTGCCAGCAGCTTGGGACAGACTAACTATGGCTACACCTTC
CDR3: CASSLGQTNYGYTF

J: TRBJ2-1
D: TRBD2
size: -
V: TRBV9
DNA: TGTGCCAGCAGCGCAGCGGGACTCGGGCTGGCAGAGAATGAGCAGTTCTTC
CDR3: CASSAAGLGLAENEQFF

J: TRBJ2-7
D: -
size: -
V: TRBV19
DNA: TGTGCCAGTAGTATCCCAGGATCCCCCTACGAGCAGTACTTC
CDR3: CASSIPGSPYEQYF

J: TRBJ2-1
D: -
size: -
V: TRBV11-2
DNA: TGTGCCAGCAGCAATCGCTCCTACAATGAGCAGTTCTTC
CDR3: CASSNRSYNEQFF

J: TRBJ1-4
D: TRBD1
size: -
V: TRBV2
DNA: TGTGCCAGCAGAGCGACAGGGACTAATGAAAAACTGTTTTTT
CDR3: CASRATGTNEKLFF

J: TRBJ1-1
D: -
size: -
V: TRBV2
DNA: TGTGCCAGCATGTCGGGGAGGGATACTGAAGCTTTCTTT
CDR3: CASMSGRDTEAFF

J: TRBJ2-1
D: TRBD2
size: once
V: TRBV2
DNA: TGTGCCAGCAGTGGACGGGGACTAGCGGGGGGCCCGTCTCACAATGAGCAGTTCTTC
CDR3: CASSGRGLAGGPSHNEQFF

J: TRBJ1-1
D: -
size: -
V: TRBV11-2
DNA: TGTGCCAGCAGACAGGGACAACGAACTGAAGCTTTCTTT
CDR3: CASRQGQRTEAFF

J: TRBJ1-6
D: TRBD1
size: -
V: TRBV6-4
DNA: TGTGCCAGCCCTGGACAGGGTCGGTTCTCACCCCTCCACTTT
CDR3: CASPGQGRFSPLHF

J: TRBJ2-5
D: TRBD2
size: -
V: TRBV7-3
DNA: TGTGCCAGCAGCTTGGGACTAGCGGGAGTCGGGGTCGGGGAGACCCAGTACTTC
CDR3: CASSLGLAGVGVGETQYF

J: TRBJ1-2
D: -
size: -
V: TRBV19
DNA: TGTGCCAGTACTGACCTCTCGGGGAATGGCTACACCTTC
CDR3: CASTDLSGNGYTF

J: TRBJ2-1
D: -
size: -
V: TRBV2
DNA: TGTGCCAGCAGGGGAGGTCTAGGGGGCGATGAGCAGTTCTTC
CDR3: CASRGGLGGDEQFF

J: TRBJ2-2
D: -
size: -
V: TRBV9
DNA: TGTGCCAGCAGCGTAGGTATGACACCGAACACCGGGGAGCTGTTTTTT
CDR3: CASSVGMTPNTGELFF

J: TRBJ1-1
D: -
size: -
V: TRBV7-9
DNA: TGTGCCAGCAGCTTGACGCAGGCTAAGAACACTGAAGCTTTCTTT
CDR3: CASSLTQAKNTEAFF

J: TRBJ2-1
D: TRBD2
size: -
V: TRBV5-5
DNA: TGTGCCAGCAGTTACCTACTAGCGGGGGGCTACAATGAGCAGTTCTTC
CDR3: CASSYLLAGGYNEQFF

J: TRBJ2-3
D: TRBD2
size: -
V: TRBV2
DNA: TGTGCCAGCAGCGGGACTAGCGGGGGGGCAGATACGCAGTATTTT
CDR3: CASSGTSGGADTQYF

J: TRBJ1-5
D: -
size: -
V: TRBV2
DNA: TGTGCCAGCAGTAGACAGTACATGCAGCCCCAGCATTTT
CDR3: CASSRQYMQPQHF

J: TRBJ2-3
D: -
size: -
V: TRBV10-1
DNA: TGCGCCAGCAGTGAGGAAGACATAGATACGCAGTATTTT
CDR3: CASSEEDIDTQYF

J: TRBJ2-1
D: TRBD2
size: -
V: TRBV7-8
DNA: TGTGCCAGCAGCCCCTATCGGGGAGGGGCTTGGAATGAGCAGTTCTTC
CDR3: CASSPYRGGAWNEQFF

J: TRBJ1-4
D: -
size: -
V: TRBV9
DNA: TGTGCCAGCAGCGGGGGCAGCTTTAATGAAAAACTGTTTTTT
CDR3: CASSGGSFNEKLFF

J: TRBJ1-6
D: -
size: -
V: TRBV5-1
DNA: TGCGCCAGCAGCTTCGAAGGAGACAGAAATTCACCCCTCCACTTT
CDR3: CASSFEGDRNSPLHF

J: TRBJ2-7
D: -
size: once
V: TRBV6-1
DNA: TGTGCCAGCAGTGCTGCCGAGGCCTACGAGCAGTACTTC
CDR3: CASSAAEAYEQYF

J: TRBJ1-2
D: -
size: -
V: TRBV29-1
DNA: TGCAGCGTTGAAGTGGAGGGATATGGCTACACCTTC
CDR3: CSVEVEGYGYTF

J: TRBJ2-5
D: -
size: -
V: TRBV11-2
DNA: TGTGCCAGCAGCTTAGGGCTCAGCAGGGGCCAAGAGACCCAGTACTTC
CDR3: CASSLGLSRGQETQYF

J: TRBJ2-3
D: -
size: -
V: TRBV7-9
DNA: TGTGCCAGCAGCTTCGGGTATTTT
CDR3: CASSFGYF

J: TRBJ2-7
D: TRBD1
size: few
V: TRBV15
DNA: TGTGCCACCAGCCCAGGGGGGACAGGGGGCGAGCAGTACTTC
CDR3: CATSPGGTGGEQYF

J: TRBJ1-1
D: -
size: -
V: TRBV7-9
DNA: TGTGCCAGCACCCGGAGCGTCAACACTGAAGCTTTCTTT
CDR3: CASTRSVNTEAFF

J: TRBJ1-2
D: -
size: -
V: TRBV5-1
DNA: TGCGCCAGCAGTGCTCAGGGGTTTGGCTACACCTTC
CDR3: CASSAQGFGYTF

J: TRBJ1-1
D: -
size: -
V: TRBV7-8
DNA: TGTGCCAGCAGTCTGCCTGGGGGGATCGCTGAAGCTTTCTTT
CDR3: CASSLPGGIAEAFF

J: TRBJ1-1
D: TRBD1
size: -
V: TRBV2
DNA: TGTGCCAGCAGCGACAGGGGCGCTAAAACTGAAGCTTTCTTT
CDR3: CASSDRGAKTEAFF

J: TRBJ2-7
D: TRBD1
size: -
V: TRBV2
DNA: TGTGCCAGCAGAAACAGGGGGCTCGGGGAGCAGTACTTC
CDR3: CASRNRGLGEQYF

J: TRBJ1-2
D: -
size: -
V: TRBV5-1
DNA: TGCGCCAGCAGAAGGGCTGGGGCAGACTATGGCTACACCTTC
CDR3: CASRRAGADYGYTF

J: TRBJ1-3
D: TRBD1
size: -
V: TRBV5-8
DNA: TGTGCCAGCAGCTTAATGGACAGGGAGAACACCATATATTTT
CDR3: CASSLMDRENTIYF

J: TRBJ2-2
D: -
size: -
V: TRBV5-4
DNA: TGTGCCAGCAGCTTGGTGGGCGACGGCACCGGGGAGCTGTTTTTT
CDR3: CASSLVGDGTGELFF

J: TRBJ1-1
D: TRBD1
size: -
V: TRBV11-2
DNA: TGTGCCAGCAGCTTTGACAGGGGGCTAAACACTGAAGCTTTCTTT
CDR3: CASSFDRGLNTEAFF